Sequencing of this TCR beta chain was carried out in a study of blood T cell repertoires in COVID-19. For the study at large: Some COVID-19 samples were acute and others convalescent; all came from the United States, Italy and Spain. Sources were T cells, B-cell-depleted T cells, or PBMCs; the material itself was cDNA or gDNA.

Original processing methods: Nucleated cell counts were estimated from reference gene primer amplification. Produced via immunoSEQ multiplex PCR; TCRdb's table is partial and in-frame only. D and trimming were read from the DNA, whereas the V and J calls and clone size are those reported in that table. This sample has fewer than 85,000 clones, with 70% to 85% found just once. Germline V lookup: CDR1 LNHDA, CDR2 SQIVND (reference sequence). The V end lost 3 bases, the J end lost 1 base, and 12 bases lay between the germline ends. The CDR3 is 15 residues long. Sequenced input: peripheral blood. This chain links TRBV19 with TRBJ2-5; tentative D call: TRBD1 (5 bases). This clonotype was obtained from a man aged 60 to 75 with active or convalescent COVID-19. CDR3 nucleotide sequence: TGTGCCAGTAGTATCACCTCAGGGTCCCAAGAGACCCAGTACTTC. Residues: CASSITSGSQETQYF.